Each of the 4 T cell receptor beta chains below was sequenced from the same sample in a study of early T cells in non-severe SARS-CoV-2 infection. One entry per CDR3 protein, called by TCRdb with MiXCR from the 5' RACE reads. Altogether fewer than 65,000 distinct CDR3 sequences are present, roughly 8.8% being singletons, with the ten largest covering 0.95% to 1.5%. The specimen was whole blood. The receptor source for this set is an adult who was a healthcare worker with PCR-confirmed SARS-CoV-2 infection or an uninfected control (not recorded which).

The chain links TRBV11-2 to TRBJ2-1; 12 bases are a match to TRBD2. Germline loops: CDR1 SGHAT, CDR2 FQNNGV. The junction had 9 bases not matched to a gene; V was cut back by 1 base and J by 8 bases. This CDR3 comprises 17 residues. CDR3 residues: CASSLAPTSGGLDEQFF. In nucleotides, the CDR3 is TGTGCCAGCAGCTTAGCCCCGACTAGCGGGGGATTGGATGAGCAGTTCTTC.

V usage is TRBV30 and J usage is TRBJ2-7; 7 bases align to TRBD1. The CDR3 sequence is 13 residues long. J lost 6 bases, V lost 2 bases, and 7 bases had no gene match. Germline CDR1 is GTSNPN and CDR2 is SVGIG (reference sequence). CDR3 DNA sequence: TGTGCCTGGAGTAACTCTCGGGACAGCGAGCAGTACGTC. Translating gives CAWSNSRDSEQYV.

This chain links TRBV5-1 with TRBJ2-5; D ambiguous. V was pared by 4 bases and J by 5 bases, with 12 bases between. This CDR3 has 13 amino acids. CDR1 SGHRS and CDR2 YFSETQ come from the germline V gene. CDR3 amino acids: CASSRNQQETQYF. DNA of the CDR3: TGCGCCAGCAGCCGGAATCAGCAGGAGACCCAGTACTTC.

This clonotype was observed a handful of times. The rearrangement links TRBV6-2 or TRBV6-3 to TRBJ1-3; TRBD1 matches at 7 bases. This CDR3 has 17 residues. Germline V lookup: CDR1 MNHEY, CDR2 SVGEGT. J was trimmed by 3 bases and V by 5 bases; bases with no gene match: 13. For the CDR3, the DNA is TGTGCCAGCAGTGGCCGACAGGGCGCCGTCCGTGGAAACACCATATATTTT. Amino acids: CASSGRQGAVRGNTIYF.